This is a list of T cell receptor beta chains from one sample in a study of beta chain features in type 1 diabetes. Clones were sequenced by immunoSEQ multiplex PCR, and TCRdb holds only the in-frame ones, with some missing. This repertoire shows hundreds of thousands of clones, approximately 15% found once; its top ten account for 0.015%. Source material: naive CD4+ T cells from blood. The receptors here all came from a man aged 18-30 years with type 1 diabetes. CDR3s include the opening cysteine and the closing phenylalanine or tryptophan. Each record gives: V gene, CDR3 protein.

TRBV28	CASSPDRATNEKLFF
TRBV6-5	CASSPGTRGTDTQYF
TRBV4-1	CASSQGAGGPFEQYF
TRBV5-1	CASSGRGYTEAFF
TRBV28	CASVQGLGNQPQHF
TRBV28	CASSSYERRGETQYF
TRBV6-6	CASSSPQGRRGYTF
TRBV9	CASSVAVGRRGQETQYF
TRBV2	CASRRDRPVEQYF
TRBV5-1	CASRLAGQPTNEQFF
TRBV5-6	CASSLGLAGTETQYF
TRBV4-3	CASSRDRAYEQYF
TRBV5-1	CASSPGTGGYEQYF
TRBV14	CASSQISGVVETQYF
TRBV19	CASSSVGRGLYEQYF
TRBV10-3	CAIRATGGETQYF
TRBV2	CASSFQGITYEQYF
TRBV7-2	CASSLEGGTRGEQFF
TRBV28	CASWEEGRTAGNEQFF
TRBV7-9	CASSPPGLAGVGTDTQYF
TRBV19	CASSLSQGALSHNEQFF
TRBV18	CASSSTVNEKLFF
TRBV7-2	CASSLNGDRVGGYTF
TRBV29-1	CSGSGSETQYF
TRBV4-3	CASSQEFTRGGLDTQYF
TRBV7-9	CASSLAGPLNEQLF
TRBV11-2	CASSQLGTGNTEAFF
TRBV9	CASSVGLGTTSGNTIYF
TRBV5-1	CASTPFPGAYEQYF
TRBV5-1	CASSSTGSDEKLFF
TRBV29-1	CSVVDTNIQYF
TRBV28	CASTYGVGGPWDEQFF
TRBV30	CAFSQGPAYEQYF
TRBV5-6	CASSRTSGRWADTQYF
TRBV4-3	CASSQGTTVQETQYF
TRBV28	CASRFRGGHTEAFF
TRBV6-6	CASSYPGRIGDGYTF
TRBV6-6	CASTSGRNQPQHF
TRBV18	CASSTGQNTEAFF
TRBV9	CASSHSSVSTDTQYF
TRBV2	CASSSGSYEQYF
TRBV4-3	CASSQDPSGAAGANVLTF
TRBV18	CASSPRLAGPYNEQFF
TRBV6-5	CASSIGTGYPQPQHF
TRBV9	CASSDARAGEKLFF
TRBV11-2	CASSRGGSSYEQYF
TRBV5-1	CASSATTGGEQFF
TRBV6-5	CASSYSRRETEAFF
TRBV19	CASSTGTSGHNEQFF
TRBV28	CASSPLRSNQPQHF
TRBV6-6	CASYTKSPLEAFF
TRBV6-6	CASSYKVEVSNYGYTF
TRBV9	CAASRGDGTGELFF